The 5 T cell receptor beta chains below all came from one sample that was sequenced in a study of T-cell reconstitution after alpha-beta-depleted transplantation in children. Preparation of the TCRbeta library used unique molecular identifiers. TCRdb reprocessed the PCR reads via MiXCR and lists one record per CDR3 protein. The table lists almost 400,000 distinct CDR3 sequences, approximately 20% of them singletons. The specimen comprised PBMCs from the stem cell graft donor, sampled from the stem cell graft. These receptors came from a human donor who donated a stem cell graft to a child with acute myeloid leukemia.

As for this clonotype: A much larger clone differs from this one at a single base, so this may be a read error. The chain recombines TRBV20-1 with TRBJ1-1; no clear D gene. Trimming removed 6 bases from V and 1 base from J, with 9 bases in between. CDR3 size: 12 residues. The germline V gene has CDR1 DFQATT and CDR2 SNEGSKA (reference sequence). Here the CDR3 DNA reads TGCAGTGCACGCGGACGGAACACTGAAGCTTTCTTT. It translates to CSARGRNTEAFF.

This clonotype was counted only a few times. The chain combines TRBV20-1 with TRBJ1-2; TRBD1 is a possible D gene (5 bases). CDR3 size: 16 residues. Germline V gene data show CDR1 as DFQATT and CDR2 as SNEGSKA (reference sequence). Trimming removed 7 bases at V and 0 bases at J, with 21 bases between. The CDR3 DNA sequence: TGCAGTGATGGACCGGGGACCCTTCTAGCTAACTATGGCTACACCTTC. Translation gives CSDGPGTLLANYGYTF.

The chain employs TRBV6-1 and TRBJ1-1, with 8 bases matching TRBD1. This CDR3 region has 16 residues. With V trimmed by 5 bases and J by 0 bases, 8 bases remained unmatched. CDR1 is MNHNS, CDR2 SASEGT, per germline. CDR3: CASSRTGWQMNTEAFF. CDR3 coding DNA: TGTGCCAGCAGTCGGACAGGGTGGCAGATGAACACTGAAGCTTTCTTT.

V gene TRBV12-3 or TRBV12-4 combines with J gene TRBJ1-4, with TRBD1 identical over 7 bases. The junction had 5 bases not matched to a gene; V was cut back by 5 bases and J by 5 bases. The CDR3 length is 14 residues. The CDR3 region is CASSTGQQNEKLFF. CDR3 in DNA: TGTGCCAGCAGTACGGGACAGCAGAATGAAAAACTGTTTTTT.

This clonotype was seen once. One junction end disagrees with the germline gene, perhaps due to a read error. The chain links TRBV28 to TRBJ2-7; no firm D call. Germline V CDR1 and CDR2: MDHEN, SYDVKM. The CDR3 length is 12 residues. In DNA form, the CDR3 reads TGTGCCAGTCATATCCCTCCGAACGAGCAGTGCTTC. Translation gives CASHIPPNEQCF.